This T cell receptor (beta chain) was obtained from a study of T cell changes during pregnancy in multiple sclerosis. Here immunoSEQ multiplex PCR was the method, and the copy in TCRdb shows in-frame clones only, minus some. The sample lists about 44,000 clones, 80% to 90% occurring once. The CDR3 loop spans 13 amino acids. The V gene lost 4 bases and the J gene lost 9 bases, with 16 bases spanning the gap. The germline V gene encodes CDR1 SGHDT and CDR2 YYEEEE. The TCR was taken from a female donor with multiple sclerosis, enrolled in a pregnancy study. Sequencing used CD4+ T cells from peripheral blood mononuclear cells, obtained after pregnancy. The J gene is TRBJ1-1, the V gene TRBV5-6, with TRBD1 as a possible D gene (6 bases). For the CDR3, the DNA is TGTGCCAGCAGCCTCGAGGGGGGGCGAAAAGCTTTCTTT. Amino acids: CASSLEGGRKAFF.